This T cell receptor beta chain was documented in a study of T cell repertoires in cytomegalovirus infection. V was pared by 3 bases and J by 2 bases, with 8 bases between. Germline values: CDR1 DFQATT, CDR2 SNEGSKA (reference sequence). This CDR3 has 14 residues. TCRdb analysed the reads with MiXCR anew, one entry per CDR3 protein. In the table there are 200,000 to 250,000 distinct CDR3 sequences, around 6.6% of which are singletons. This clonotype was found many times. V and J are TRBV20-1 and TRBJ2-6, with D uncertain. The sequence came from a human donor in good health (CMV status not recorded). Some clones in this sample may be carry-over from other donors' samples. The sample was PBMCs. For the CDR3, the DNA is TGCAGTGCTAGTTCAGTTACTGGGGCCAACGTCCTGACTTTC. Amino acids: CSASSVTGANVLTF.